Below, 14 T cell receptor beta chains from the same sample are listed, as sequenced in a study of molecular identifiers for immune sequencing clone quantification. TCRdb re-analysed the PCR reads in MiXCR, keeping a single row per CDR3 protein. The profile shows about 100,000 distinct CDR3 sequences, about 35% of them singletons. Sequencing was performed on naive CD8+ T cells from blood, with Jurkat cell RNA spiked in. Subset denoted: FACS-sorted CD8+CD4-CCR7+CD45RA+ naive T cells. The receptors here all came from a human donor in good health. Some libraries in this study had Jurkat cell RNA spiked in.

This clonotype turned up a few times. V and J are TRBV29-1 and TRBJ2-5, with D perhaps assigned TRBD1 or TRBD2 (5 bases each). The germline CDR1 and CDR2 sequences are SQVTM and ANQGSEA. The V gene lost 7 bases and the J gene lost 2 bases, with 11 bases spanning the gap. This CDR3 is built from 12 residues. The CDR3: CSGGTRQETQYF. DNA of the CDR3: TGCAGCGGGGGGACGAGACAAGAGACCCAGTACTTC.

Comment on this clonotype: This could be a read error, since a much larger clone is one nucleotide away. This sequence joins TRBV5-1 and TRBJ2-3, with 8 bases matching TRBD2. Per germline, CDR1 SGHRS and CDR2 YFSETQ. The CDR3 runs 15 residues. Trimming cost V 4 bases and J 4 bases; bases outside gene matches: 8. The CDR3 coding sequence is TGCGCCAGCAGCCCTTGGACTAGCCACTCAGATACGCAGTATTTT. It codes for CASSPWTSHSDTQYF. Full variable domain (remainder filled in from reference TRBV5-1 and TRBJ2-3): KAGVTQTPRYLIKTRGQQVTLSCSPISGHRSVSWYQQTPGQGLQFLFEYFSETQRNKGNFPGRFSGRQFSNSRSEMNVSTLELGDSALYLCASSPWTSHSDTQYFGPGTRLTVL.

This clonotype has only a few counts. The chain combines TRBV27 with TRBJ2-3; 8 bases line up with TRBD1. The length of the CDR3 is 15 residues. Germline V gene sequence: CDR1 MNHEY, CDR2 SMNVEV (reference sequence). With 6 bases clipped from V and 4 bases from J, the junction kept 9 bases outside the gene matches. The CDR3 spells CASSSGLQGADTQYF. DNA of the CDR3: TGTGCCAGCAGCTCTGGGTTACAGGGGGCAGATACGCAGTATTTT.

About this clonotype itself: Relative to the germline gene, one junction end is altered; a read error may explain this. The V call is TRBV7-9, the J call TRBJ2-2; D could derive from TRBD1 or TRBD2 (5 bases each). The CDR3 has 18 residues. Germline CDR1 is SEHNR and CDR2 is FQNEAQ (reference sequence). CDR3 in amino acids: CASSSRVNQGPYTGELIF. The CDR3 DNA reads TGTGCCAGCAGCTCCCGGGTCAACCAGGGCCCCTACACCGGGGAGCTGATTTTT.

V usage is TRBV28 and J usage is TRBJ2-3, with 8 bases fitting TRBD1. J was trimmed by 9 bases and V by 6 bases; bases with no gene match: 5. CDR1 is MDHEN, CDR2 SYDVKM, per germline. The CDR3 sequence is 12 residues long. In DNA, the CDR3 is TGTGCCAGCAGCTCCGGGACAGGAACGCAGTATTTT. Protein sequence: CASSSGTGTQYF.

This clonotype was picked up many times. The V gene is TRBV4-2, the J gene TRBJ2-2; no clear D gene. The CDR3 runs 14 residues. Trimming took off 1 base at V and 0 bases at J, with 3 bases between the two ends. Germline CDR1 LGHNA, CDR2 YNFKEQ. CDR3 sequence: CASSQAANTGELFF. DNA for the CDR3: TGTGCCAGCAGCCAAGCAGCGAACACCGGGGAGCTGTTTTTT.

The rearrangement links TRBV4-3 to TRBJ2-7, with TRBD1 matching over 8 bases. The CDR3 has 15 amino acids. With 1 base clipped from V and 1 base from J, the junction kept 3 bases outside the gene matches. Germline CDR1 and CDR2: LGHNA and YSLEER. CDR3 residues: CASSQAGGESYEQYF. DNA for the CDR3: TGCGCCAGCAGCCAAGCAGGGGGCGAGTCCTACGAGCAGTACTTC.

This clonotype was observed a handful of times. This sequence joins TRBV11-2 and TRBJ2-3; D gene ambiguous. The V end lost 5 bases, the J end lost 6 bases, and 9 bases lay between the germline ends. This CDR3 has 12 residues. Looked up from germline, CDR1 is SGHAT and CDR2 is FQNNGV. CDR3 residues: CASSPPDDTQYF. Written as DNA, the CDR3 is TGTGCCAGCAGCCCTCCGGATGATACGCAGTATTTT.

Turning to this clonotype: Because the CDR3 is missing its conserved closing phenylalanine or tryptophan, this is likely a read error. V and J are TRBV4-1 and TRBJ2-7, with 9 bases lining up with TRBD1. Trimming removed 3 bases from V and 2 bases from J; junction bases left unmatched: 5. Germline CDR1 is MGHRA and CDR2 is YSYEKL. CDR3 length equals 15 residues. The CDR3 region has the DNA TGCGCCAGCAGCCATTCCGGGACAGGGACCTACGAGCAGTACCTC. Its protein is CASSHSGTGTYEQYL.

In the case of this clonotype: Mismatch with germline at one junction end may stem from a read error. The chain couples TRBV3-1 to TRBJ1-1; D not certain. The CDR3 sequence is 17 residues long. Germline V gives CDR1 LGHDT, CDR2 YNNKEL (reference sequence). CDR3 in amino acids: CASSPPPLGRGNTEAFF. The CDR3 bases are TGTGCCAGTAGCCCTCCCCCTCTTGGACGGGGGAACACTGAAGCTTTCTTT.

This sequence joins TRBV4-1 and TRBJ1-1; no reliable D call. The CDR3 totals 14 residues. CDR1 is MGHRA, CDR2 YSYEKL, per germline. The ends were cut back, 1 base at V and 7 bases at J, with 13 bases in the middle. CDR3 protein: CASSQVIGKGEAFF. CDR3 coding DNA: TGCGCCAGCAGCCAAGTAATCGGGAAGGGTGAAGCTTTCTTT.

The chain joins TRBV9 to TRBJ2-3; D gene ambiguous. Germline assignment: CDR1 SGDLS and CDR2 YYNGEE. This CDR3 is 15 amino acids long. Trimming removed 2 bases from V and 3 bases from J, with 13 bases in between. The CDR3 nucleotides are TGTGCCAGCAGCGTCCTGGCGGCGCGGACAGATACGCAGTATTTT. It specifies CASSVLAARTDTQYF.

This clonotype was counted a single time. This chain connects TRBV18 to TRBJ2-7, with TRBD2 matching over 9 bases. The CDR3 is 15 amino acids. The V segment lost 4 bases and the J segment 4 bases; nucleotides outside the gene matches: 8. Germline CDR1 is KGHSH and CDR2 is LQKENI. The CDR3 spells CASSRPGLAPYEQYF. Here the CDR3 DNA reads TGTGCCAGCTCACGTCCCGGACTAGCGCCTTACGAGCAGTACTTC.

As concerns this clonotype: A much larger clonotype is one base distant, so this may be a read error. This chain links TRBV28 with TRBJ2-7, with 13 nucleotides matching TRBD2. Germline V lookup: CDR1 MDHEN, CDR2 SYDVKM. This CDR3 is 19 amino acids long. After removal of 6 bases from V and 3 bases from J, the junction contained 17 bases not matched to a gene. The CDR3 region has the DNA TGTGCCAGCAGGACCACGGGACTAGCGGGACCGAGGTGCAGCTACGAGCAGTACTTC. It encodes CASRTTGLAGPRCSYEQYF.